The 18 T cell receptor beta chains below all came from one sample that was sequenced in a study of Tregs in tolerant kidney transplant recipients. Generated by immunoSEQ multiplex PCR, the TCRdb table keeps only in-frame clones and is missing some. The sample lists about 240,000 clones; about four fifths were seen once. Input material: CD4+ T cells from blood. The receptors were gathered from a human donor in good health.

The V gene is TRBV7-9, the J gene TRBJ2-2; D is ambiguous. The CDR3 is 14 residues long. Germline assignment: CDR1 SEHNR and CDR2 FQNEAQ (reference sequence). Trimming left V 8 bases short and J 6 bases short, with 16 bases between. This CDR3 reads CASPWGNSAGELFF. The CDR3 region has the DNA TGTGCCAGCCCCTGGGGAAACAGTGCCGGGGAGCTGTTTTTT. The complete variable domain, with remaining parts taken from reference TRBV7-9 and TRBJ2-2, reads DTGVSQNPRHKITKRGQNVTFRCDPISEHNRLYWYRQTLGQGPEFLTYFQNEAQLEKSRLLSDRFSAERPKGSFSTLEIQRTEQGDSAMYLCASPWGNSAGELFFGEGSRLTVL.

This chain uses TRBV30 with TRBJ2-7; D is ambiguous. Germline V gives CDR1 GTSNPN, CDR2 SVGIG (reference sequence). CDR3 size: 13 residues. Trimming removed 3 bases from V and 2 bases from J, with 11 bases in between. CDR3 coding DNA: TGTGCCTGGAGATCGGGCTCACCCTACGAGCAGTACTTC. The encoded protein is CAWRSGSPYEQYF. The variable domain in full, with the rest retrieved from reference TRBV30 and TRBJ2-7, is SQTIHQWPATLVQPVGSPLSLECTVEGTSNPNLYWYRQAAGRGLQLLFYSVGIGQISSEVPQNLSASRPQDRQFILSSKKLLLSDSGFYLCAWRSGSPYEQYFGPGTRLTVT.

J is TRBJ2-1 and V is TRBV10-1, with D unresolved. From germline, CDR1 is WNHNN and CDR2 SYGVQD (reference sequence). The germline V and J ends were trimmed by 3 bases and 0 bases, with 6 bases remaining between them. This CDR3 has 14 amino acids. CDR3 DNA sequence: TGCGCCAGCAGTGAAAGTAGCTCCTACAATGAGCAGTTCTTC. Its protein product is CASSESSSYNEQFF.

This chain joins TRBV9 and TRBJ2-5; 8 bases align to TRBD2. Trimming at V came to 2 bases and at J to 1 base, leaving 4 bases not matched to a gene. This CDR3 is 15 amino acids long. Germline CDR1 is SGDLS and CDR2 is YYNGEE. CDR3 loop: CASSVRTSSQETQYF. The DNA of the CDR3 is TGTGCCAGCAGCGTCCGGACTAGCAGCCAAGAGACCCAGTACTTC. The full variable domain, completed using reference TRBV9 and TRBJ2-5, is DSGVTQTPKHLITATGQRVTLRCSPRSGDLSVYWYQQSLDQGLQFLIQYYNGEERAKGNILERFSAQQFPDLHSELNLSSLELGDSALYFCASSVRTSSQETQYFGPGTRLLVL.

The chain couples TRBV7-2 to TRBJ2-1; D is unresolved. V was clipped by 5 bases and J by 0 bases, with 11 bases between them. The germline V gene encodes CDR1 SGHTA and CDR2 FQGNSA. The length of the CDR3 is 15 residues. CDR3 in amino acids: CASSPRRDSYNEQFF. DNA for the CDR3: TGTGCCAGCAGCCCCCGAAGAGACTCCTACAATGAGCAGTTCTTC.

The chain recombines TRBV4-1 with TRBJ2-5; D might be TRBD1 (6 bases). The tail of the sequence fits TRBJ2-7 better, so the J call may be wrong. Germline V lookup: CDR1 MGHRA, CDR2 YSYEKL. The CDR3 consists of 17 residues. The CDR3 region has the DNA TGCGCCAGCAGCCGGCCTCCTGTGGGGGACAACATCTACGAGCAGTACTTC. Translating gives CASSRPPVGDNIYEQYF.

This chain joins TRBV7-8 and TRBJ2-7; tentatively, D is TRBD1 (5 bases). The germline V and J ends were trimmed by 0 bases and 0 bases, with 12 bases remaining between them. Germline CDR1 SGHVS, CDR2 FQNEAQ. The CDR3 is 16 residues long. In nucleotides, the CDR3 is TGTGCCAGCAGCTTAGCGCTGATAGACAGCTCCTACGAGCAGTACTTC. Its protein product is CASSLALIDSSYEQYF. Full variable domain (outside the CDR3, taken from reference TRBV7-8 and TRBJ2-7): GAGVSQSPRYKVAKRGQDVALRCDPISGHVSLFWYQQALGQGPEFLTYFQNEAQLDKSGLPSDRFFAERPEGSVSTLKIQRTQQEDSAVYLCASSLALIDSSYEQYFGPGTRLTVT.

This clone was seen only a few times. This CDR3 is also generated by other DNA sequences in the sample. This rearrangement joins TRBV6-5 to TRBJ1-2; 8 nucleotides agree with TRBD1. Per germline, CDR1 MNHEY and CDR2 SVGAGI. The CDR3 is 13 residues long. V lost 5 bases and J lost 2; bases outside the gene matches: 1. As DNA, the CDR3 is TGTGCCAGCAGTCGGACAGGGAACTATGGCTACACCTTC. Amino acid sequence: CASSRTGNYGYTF.

The sample holds a few counts of this clone. The chain carries TRBV7-6 and TRBJ2-6; possibly TRBD2 for D (5 bases). Germline V gene sequence: CDR1 SGHVS, CDR2 FNYEAQ. V gave up 5 bases and J gave up 0 bases, with 17 bases separating them. The CDR3 covers 18 residues. This CDR3 is CASSPGPATSSGANVLTF. For the CDR3, the DNA is TGTGCCAGCAGCCCTGGGCCGGCTACTAGCTCTGGGGCCAACGTCCTGACTTTC.

The chain combines TRBV18 with TRBJ2-5; D remains ambiguous. The CDR3 is 14 residues long. Trimming left V 3 bases short and J 2 bases short, with 10 bases between. The germline V gene encodes CDR1 KGHSH and CDR2 LQKENI. The CDR3 loop is CASSPRSLQETQYF. As DNA, the CDR3 is TGTGCCAGCTCACCCCGGAGTTTGCAAGAGACCCAGTACTTC.

As concerns this clone: At one boundary the junction diverges from the germline segment, which might be a read error. The chain recombines TRBV5-4 with TRBJ2-3; 10 nucleotides match TRBD1. Germline lookup yields CDR1 SGHNT and CDR2 YYREEE (reference sequence). The CDR3 totals 12 residues. As DNA, the CDR3 is TGCTCGGACAGGGGGACCACAGATACGCAGTATTTT. Protein: CSDRGTTDTQYF.

The genes are TRBV6-1 and TRBJ2-3, with TRBD1 identical over 8 bases. The CDR3 extends over 15 amino acids. V shed 5 bases and J 1 base; nucleotides not matched to a gene: 5. Germline CDR1 and CDR2: MNHNS and SASEGT. DNA of the CDR3: TGTGCCAGCAGTCCCCTGGGACAGGGCACAGATACGCAGTATTTT. Amino acid sequence: CASSPLGQGTDTQYF.

The rearrangement uses TRBV11-2 and TRBJ2-7, with 8 positions matching TRBD1. The CDR3 has 12 residues. Germline V gene sequence: CDR1 SGHAT, CDR2 FQNNGV. The junction had 3 bases not matched to a gene; V was cut back by 5 bases and J by 6 bases. The CDR3 region is CASSEQGGEQYF. The CDR3 region has the DNA TGTGCCAGCAGCGAACAGGGGGGCGAGCAGTACTTC.

The chain recombines TRBV5-1 with TRBJ2-1, with a possible D match to TRBD2 (5 bases). Trimming cost V 0 bases and J 4 bases, with 8 bases left between them. The CDR3 spans 14 residues. Germline values: CDR1 SGHRS, CDR2 YFSETQ. The CDR3, as DNA: TGCGCCAGCAGCTTGGACAGCGGTTACAATGAGCAGTTCTTC. It codes for CASSLDSGYNEQFF. Using reference TRBV5-1 and TRBJ2-1 for the parts outside the CDR3, the full variable domain is KAGVTQTPRYLIKTRGQQVTLSCSPISGHRSVSWYQQTPGQGLQFLFEYFSETQRNKGNFPGRFSGRQFSNSRSEMNVSTLELGDSALYLCASSLDSGYNEQFFGPGTRLTVL.

This rearrangement joins TRBV18 to TRBJ1-4, with 7 bases that match TRBD1. This CDR3 comprises 16 residues. The germline V gene has CDR1 KGHSH and CDR2 LQKENI. V lost 5 bases to trimming and J lost 0 bases; unmatched junction nucleotides: 6. The CDR3 sequence: CASSAGQPATNEKLFF. The CDR3 DNA reads TGTGCCAGCTCAGCGGGACAGCCCGCAACTAATGAAAAACTGTTTTTT.

The chain couples TRBV5-4 to TRBJ2-7; D remains ambiguous. The length of the CDR3 is 16 residues. CDR1 and CDR2 from the germline V gene are SGHNT and YYREEE (reference sequence). Trimming took off 4 bases at V and 9 bases at J, with 26 bases between the two ends. DNA for the CDR3: TGTGCCAGCAGCGGGGTAAAGGAGAGAGATGGAAACGGGCAGTACTTC. Translated, it gives CASSGVKERDGNGQYF.

This rearrangement joins TRBV5-5 to TRBJ2-7, with D tentatively TRBD1 (6 bases). Looked up from germline, CDR1 is SGHKS and CDR2 is YYEKEE (reference sequence). Trimming left V 0 bases short and J 7 bases short, with 14 bases between. This CDR3 contains 14 residues. The CDR3 is CASSLVGAQGEQYF. The CDR3 DNA follows: TGTGCCAGCAGCTTGGTGGGGGCCCAGGGGGAGCAGTACTTC.

The chain couples TRBV11-2 to TRBJ1-5, with D maybe TRBD1 (5 bases). Germline lookup yields CDR1 SGHAT and CDR2 FQNNGV. The V end lost 4 bases, the J end lost 2 bases, and 12 bases lay between the germline ends. This CDR3 spans 15 amino acids. CDR3 protein: CASSSGPGRNQPQHF. Here the CDR3 DNA reads TGTGCCAGCAGCTCGGGACCGGGGCGCAATCAGCCCCAGCATTTT.